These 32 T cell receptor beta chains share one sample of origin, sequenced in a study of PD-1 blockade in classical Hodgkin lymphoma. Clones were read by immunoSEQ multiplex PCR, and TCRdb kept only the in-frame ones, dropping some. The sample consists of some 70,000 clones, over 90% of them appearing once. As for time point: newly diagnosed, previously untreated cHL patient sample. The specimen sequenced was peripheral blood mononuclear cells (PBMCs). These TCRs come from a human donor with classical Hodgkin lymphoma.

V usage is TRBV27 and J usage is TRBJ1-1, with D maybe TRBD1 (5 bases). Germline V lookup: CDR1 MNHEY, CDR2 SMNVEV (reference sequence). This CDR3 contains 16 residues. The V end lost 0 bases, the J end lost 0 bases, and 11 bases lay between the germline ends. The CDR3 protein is CASSLSWGQMNTEAFF. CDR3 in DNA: TGTGCCAGCAGTTTATCGTGGGGCCAAATGAACACTGAAGCTTTCTTT.

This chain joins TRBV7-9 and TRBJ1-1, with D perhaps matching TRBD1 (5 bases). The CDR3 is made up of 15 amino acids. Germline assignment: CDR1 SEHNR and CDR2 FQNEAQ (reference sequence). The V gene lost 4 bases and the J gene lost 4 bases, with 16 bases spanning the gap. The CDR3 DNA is TGTGCCAGCAGCTCCACCTCGGGACGGGGCACTGAAGCTTTCTTT. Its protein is CASSSTSGRGTEAFF. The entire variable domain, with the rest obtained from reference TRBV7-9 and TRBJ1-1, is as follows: DTGVSQNPRHKITKRGQNVTFRCDPISEHNRLYWYRQTLGQGPEFLTYFQNEAQLEKSRLLSDRFSAERPKGSFSTLEIQRTEQGDSAMYLCASSSTSGRGTEAFFGQGTRLTVV.

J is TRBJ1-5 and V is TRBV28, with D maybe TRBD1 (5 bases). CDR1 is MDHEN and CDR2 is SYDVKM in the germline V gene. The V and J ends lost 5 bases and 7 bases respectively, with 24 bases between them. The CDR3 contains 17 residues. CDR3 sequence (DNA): TGTGCCAGCAGTGGGGCGGGAACAGGTAGTGATGACCAGCCCCAGCATTTT. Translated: CASSGAGTGSDDQPQHF.

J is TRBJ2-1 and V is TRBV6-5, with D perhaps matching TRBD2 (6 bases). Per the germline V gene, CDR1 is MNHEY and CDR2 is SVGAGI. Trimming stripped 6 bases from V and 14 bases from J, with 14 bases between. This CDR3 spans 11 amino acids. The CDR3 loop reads CASSAKGRKFF. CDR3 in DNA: TGTGCCAGCAGCGCAAAGGGGAGGAAGTTCTTC.

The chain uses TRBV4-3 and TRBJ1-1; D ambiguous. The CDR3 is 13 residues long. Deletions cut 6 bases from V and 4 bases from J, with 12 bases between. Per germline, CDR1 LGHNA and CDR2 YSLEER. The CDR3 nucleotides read TGCGCCAGCAGGAACGGGGATGGCACTGAAGCTTTCTTT. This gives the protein CASRNGDGTEAFF.

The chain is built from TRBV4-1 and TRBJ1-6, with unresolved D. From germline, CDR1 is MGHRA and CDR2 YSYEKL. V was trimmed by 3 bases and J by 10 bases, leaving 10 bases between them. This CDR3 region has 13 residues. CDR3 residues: CASSHRRESPLHF. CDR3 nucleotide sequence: TGCGCCAGCAGCCATCGAAGGGAATCACCCCTCCACTTT.

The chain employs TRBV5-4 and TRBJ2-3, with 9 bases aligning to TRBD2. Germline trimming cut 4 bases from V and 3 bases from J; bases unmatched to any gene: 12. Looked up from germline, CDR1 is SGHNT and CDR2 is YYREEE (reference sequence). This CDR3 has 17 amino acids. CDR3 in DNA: TGTGCCAGCAGCCCTTTGTCGACTAGCGGAATAACAGATACGCAGTATTTT. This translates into CASSPLSTSGITDTQYF.

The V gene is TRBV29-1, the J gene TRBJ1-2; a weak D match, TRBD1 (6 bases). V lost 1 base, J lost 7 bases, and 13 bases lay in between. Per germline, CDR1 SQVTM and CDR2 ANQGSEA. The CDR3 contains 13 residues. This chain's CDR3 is CSVEVVRGGGYTF. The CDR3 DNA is TGCAGCGTTGAAGTTGTGAGGGGGGGTGGCTACACCTTC.

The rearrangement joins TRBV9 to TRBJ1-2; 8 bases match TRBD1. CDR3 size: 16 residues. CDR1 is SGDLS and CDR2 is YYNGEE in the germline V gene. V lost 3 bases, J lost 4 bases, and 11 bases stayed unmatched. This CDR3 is CASSASGNRGSYGYTF. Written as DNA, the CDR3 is TGTGCCAGCAGCGCCTCCGGGAACAGGGGGTCCTATGGCTACACCTTC.

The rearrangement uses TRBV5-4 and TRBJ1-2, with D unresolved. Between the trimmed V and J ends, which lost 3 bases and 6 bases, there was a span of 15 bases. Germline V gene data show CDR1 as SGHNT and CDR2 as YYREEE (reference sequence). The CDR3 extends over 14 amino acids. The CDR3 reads CASSSPRIRDGYTF. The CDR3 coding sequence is TGTGCCAGCAGCTCCCCCCGGATAAGGGATGGCTACACCTTC.

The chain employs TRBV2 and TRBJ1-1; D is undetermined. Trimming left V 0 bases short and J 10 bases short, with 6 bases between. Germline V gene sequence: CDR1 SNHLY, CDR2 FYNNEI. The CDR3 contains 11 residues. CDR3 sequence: CASSEALRAFF. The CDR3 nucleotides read TGTGCCAGCAGTGAAGCGCTCCGAGCTTTCTTT.

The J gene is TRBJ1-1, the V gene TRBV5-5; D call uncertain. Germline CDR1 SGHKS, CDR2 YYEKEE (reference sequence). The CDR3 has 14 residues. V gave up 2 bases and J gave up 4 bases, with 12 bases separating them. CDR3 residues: CASSFGIWGTEAFF. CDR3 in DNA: TGTGCCAGCAGCTTCGGAATCTGGGGCACTGAAGCTTTCTTT.

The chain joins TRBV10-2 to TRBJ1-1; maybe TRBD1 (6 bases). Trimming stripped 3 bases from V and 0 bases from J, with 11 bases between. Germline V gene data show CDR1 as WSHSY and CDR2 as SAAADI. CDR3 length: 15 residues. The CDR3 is CASSDIYRVNTEAFF. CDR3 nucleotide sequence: TGCGCCAGCAGTGATATTTACAGGGTGAACACTGAAGCTTTCTTT.

The CDR3 DNA is TGTGCCAGCAGTGTTGTGTGGAGACAGTACTTC. It translates to CASSVVWRQYF. This chain links TRBV2 with TRBJ2-7; D is unresolved. Germline V gene data show CDR1 as SNHLY and CDR2 as FYNNEI. V lost 4 bases and J lost 10, with 11 bases in between. There are 11 residues in the CDR3.

CDR3 DNA: TGTGCCAGTGGACAGTCCAACTTGGGAAACACCATATATTTT. As protein: CASGQSNLGNTIYF. The chain carries TRBV19 and TRBJ1-3, with a weak D call TRBD1 (6 bases). V lost 8 bases and J 4 bases, leaving 15 bases between the germline ends. CDR1 and CDR2 from the germline V gene are LNHDA and SQIVND (reference sequence). There are 14 residues in the CDR3.

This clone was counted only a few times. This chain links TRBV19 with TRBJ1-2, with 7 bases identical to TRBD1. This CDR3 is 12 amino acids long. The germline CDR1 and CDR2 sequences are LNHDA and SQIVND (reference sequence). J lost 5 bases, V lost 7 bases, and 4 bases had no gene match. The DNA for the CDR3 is TGTGCCAGTACTGACAGGGCTTATGGCTACACCTTC. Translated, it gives CASTDRAYGYTF.

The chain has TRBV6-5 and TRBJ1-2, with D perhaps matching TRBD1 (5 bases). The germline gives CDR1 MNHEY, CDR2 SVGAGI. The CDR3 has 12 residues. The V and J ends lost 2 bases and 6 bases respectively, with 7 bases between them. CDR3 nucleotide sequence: TGTGCCAGCAGTTACGACAGAGATGGCTACACCTTC. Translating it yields CASSYDRDGYTF.

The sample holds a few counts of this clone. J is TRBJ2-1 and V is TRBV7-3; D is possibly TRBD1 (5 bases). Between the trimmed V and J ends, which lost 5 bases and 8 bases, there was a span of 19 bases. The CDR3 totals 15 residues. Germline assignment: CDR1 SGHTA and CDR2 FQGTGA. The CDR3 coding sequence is TGTGCCAGCAGCCAAGGACAATCGAGCGTAGATGAGCAGTTCTTC. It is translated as CASSQGQSSVDEQFF.

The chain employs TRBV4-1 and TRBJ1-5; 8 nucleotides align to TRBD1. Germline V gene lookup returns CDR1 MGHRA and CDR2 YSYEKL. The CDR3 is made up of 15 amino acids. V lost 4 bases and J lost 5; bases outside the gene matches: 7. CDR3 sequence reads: CASSPEDRGHQPQHF. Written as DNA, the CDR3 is TGCGCCAGCAGCCCAGAAGACAGGGGACATCAGCCCCAGCATTTT.

The CDR3 protein is CASSEEGYYEQYF. In DNA form, the CDR3 reads TGTGCCAGCAGCGAGGAGGGCTACTACGAGCAGTACTTC. The chain recombines TRBV28 with TRBJ2-7, with a possible D match to TRBD2 (6 bases). Germline CDR1 and CDR2: MDHEN and SYDVKM. Trimming removed 6 bases at V and 3 bases at J, with 12 bases between. The CDR3 consists of 13 residues.

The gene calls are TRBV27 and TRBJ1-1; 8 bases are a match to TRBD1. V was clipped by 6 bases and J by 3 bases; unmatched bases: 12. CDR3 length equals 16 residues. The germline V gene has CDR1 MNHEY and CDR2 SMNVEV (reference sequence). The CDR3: CASSRGQGFGDTEAFF. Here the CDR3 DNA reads TGTGCCAGCAGCAGGGGGCAAGGATTCGGAGACACTGAAGCTTTCTTT.

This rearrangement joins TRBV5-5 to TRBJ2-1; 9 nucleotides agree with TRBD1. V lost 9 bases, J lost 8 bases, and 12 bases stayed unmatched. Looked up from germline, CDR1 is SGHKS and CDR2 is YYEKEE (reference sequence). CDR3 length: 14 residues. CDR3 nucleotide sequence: TGTGCCACCAAGCCGGGACAGGGTTTCGATGAGCAGTTCTTC. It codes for CATKPGQGFDEQFF.

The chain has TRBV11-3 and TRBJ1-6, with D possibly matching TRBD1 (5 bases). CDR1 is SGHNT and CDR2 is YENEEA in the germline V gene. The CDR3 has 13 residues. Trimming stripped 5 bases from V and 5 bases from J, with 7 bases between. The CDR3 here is CASSQGNNSPLHF. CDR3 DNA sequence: TGTGCCAGCAGCCAGGGTAATAATTCACCCCTCCACTTT.

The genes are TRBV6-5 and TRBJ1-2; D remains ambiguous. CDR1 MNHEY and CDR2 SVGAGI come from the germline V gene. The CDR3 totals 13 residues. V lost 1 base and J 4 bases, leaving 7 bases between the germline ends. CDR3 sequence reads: CASSYYQTYGYTF. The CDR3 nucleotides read TGTGCCAGCAGTTACTACCAGACCTATGGCTACACCTTC.

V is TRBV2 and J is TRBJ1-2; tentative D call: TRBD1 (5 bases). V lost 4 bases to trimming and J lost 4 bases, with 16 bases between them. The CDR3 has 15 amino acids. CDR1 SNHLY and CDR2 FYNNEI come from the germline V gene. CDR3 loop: CASSGDRSRPYGYTF. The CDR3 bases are TGTGCCAGCAGTGGGGACCGATCAAGACCCTATGGCTACACCTTC.

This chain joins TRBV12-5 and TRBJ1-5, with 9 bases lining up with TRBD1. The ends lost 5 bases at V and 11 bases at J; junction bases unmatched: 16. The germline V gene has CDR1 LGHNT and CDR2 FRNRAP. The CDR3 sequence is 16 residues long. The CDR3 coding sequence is TGTGCTAGTGGTACCGCACAGGGGGCGACCGGCGTAGCCCAGCATTTT. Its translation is CASGTAQGATGVAQHF.

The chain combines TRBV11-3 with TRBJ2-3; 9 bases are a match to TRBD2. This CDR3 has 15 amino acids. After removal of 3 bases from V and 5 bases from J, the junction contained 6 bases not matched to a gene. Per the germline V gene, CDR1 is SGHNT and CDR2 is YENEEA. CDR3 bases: TGTGCCAGCAGCTTGGGGACTAGCTGGTTAGATACGCAGTATTTT. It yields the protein CASSLGTSWLDTQYF. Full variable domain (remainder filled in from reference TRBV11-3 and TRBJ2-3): EAGVVQSPRYKIIEKKQPVAFWCNPISGHNTLYWYLQNLGQGPELLIRYENEEAVDDSQLPKDRFSAERLKGVDSTLKIQPAELGDSAVYLCASSLGTSWLDTQYFGPGTRLTVL.

CDR3 sequence: CASSYQAGGQETQYF. CDR3 nucleotide sequence: TGTGCCAGCAGTTACCAAGCGGGAGGGCAAGAGACCCAGTACTTC. The chain joins TRBV7-2 to TRBJ2-5; 10 positions agree with TRBD2. Looked up from germline, CDR1 is SGHTA and CDR2 is FQGNSA. This CDR3 is 15 amino acids long. Unmatched junction bases numbered 6, after V lost 6 bases and J lost 2 bases.

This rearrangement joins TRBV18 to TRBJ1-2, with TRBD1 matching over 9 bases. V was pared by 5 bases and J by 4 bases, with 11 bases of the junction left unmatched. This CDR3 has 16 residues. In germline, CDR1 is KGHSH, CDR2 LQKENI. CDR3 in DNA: TGTGCCAGCTCAACGCGGCTGGACAGGGGCGCCTATGGCTACACCTTC. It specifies CASSTRLDRGAYGYTF.

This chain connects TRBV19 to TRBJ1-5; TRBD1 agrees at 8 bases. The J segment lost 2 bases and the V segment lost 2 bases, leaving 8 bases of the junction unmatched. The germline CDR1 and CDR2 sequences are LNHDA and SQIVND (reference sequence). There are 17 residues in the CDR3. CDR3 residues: CASSIRSGGRGNQPQHF. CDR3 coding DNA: TGTGCCAGTAGTATAAGATCAGGGGGCCGGGGCAATCAGCCCCAGCATTTT. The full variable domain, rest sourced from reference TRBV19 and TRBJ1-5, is DGGITQSPKYLFRKEGQNVTLSCEQNLNHDAMYWYRQDPGQGLRLIYYSQIVNDFQKGDIAEGYSVSREKKESFPLTVTSAQKNPTAFYLCASSIRSGGRGNQPQHFGDGTRLSIL.

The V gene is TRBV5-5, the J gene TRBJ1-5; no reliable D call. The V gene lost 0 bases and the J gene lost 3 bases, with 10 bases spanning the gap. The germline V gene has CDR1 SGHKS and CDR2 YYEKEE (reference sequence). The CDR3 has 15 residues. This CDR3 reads CASSLEGGVNQPQHF. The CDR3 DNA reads TGTGCCAGCAGCTTGGAGGGAGGAGTCAATCAGCCCCAGCATTTT.

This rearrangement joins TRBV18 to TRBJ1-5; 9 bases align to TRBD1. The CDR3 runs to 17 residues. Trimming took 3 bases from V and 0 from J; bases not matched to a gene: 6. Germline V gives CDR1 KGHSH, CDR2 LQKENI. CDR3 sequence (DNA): TGTGCCAGCTCACCCGACAGGGGGGGTTTTAGCAATCAGCCCCAGCATTTT. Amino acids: CASSPDRGGFSNQPQHF.